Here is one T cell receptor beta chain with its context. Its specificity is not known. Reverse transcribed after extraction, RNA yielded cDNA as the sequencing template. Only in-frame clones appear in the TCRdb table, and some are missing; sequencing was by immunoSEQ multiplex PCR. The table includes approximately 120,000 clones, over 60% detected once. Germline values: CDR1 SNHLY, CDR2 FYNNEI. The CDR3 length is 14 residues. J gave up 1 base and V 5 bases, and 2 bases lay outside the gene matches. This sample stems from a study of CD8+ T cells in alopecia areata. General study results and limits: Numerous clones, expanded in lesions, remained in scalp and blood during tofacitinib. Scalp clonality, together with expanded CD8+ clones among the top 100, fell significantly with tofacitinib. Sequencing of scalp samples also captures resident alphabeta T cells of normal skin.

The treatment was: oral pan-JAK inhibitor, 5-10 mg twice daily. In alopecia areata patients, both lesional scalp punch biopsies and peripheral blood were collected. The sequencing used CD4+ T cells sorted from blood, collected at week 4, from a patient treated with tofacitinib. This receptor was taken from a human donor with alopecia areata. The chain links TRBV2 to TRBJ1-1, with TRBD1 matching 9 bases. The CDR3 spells CASSQTGGNTEAFF. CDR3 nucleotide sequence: TGTGCCAGCAGTCAGACAGGGGGGAACACTGAAGCTTTCTTT.